This T cell receptor beta chain emerged from a study of blood T cell repertoires in COVID-19. Residents of about two dozen US areas, aged about 18 to 89 years, made up the participants. The V gene's germline CDR1 is MNHEY and CDR2 SMNVEV (reference sequence). The CDR3 consists of 15 residues. Unmatched junction bases numbered 10, after V lost 6 bases and J lost 2 bases. Here immunoSEQ multiplex PCR was the method, and the copy in TCRdb shows in-frame clones only, minus some. Of 200,000 to 250,000 clones detected, almost 90% appear once; the ten largest clones hold about 14%. The sequenced material came from PBMCs or T cells enriched from blood (not recorded which). The genes are TRBV27 and TRBJ2-7; 7 bases are a match to TRBD1. This receptor was identified in a woman in her forties or fifties with acute COVID-19. The CDR3 DNA reads as TGTGCCAGCAGCCGAACAGGGGAACCCACCTACGAGCAGTACTTC. Its translation: CASSRTGEPTYEQYF.